The 27 T cell receptor beta chains in this list originate from one sample, sequenced in a study of vaccination and CD4 T cells after COVID-19. What these receptors recognize is not known. Sample treatment: approximately nine-day PBMC culture with coronavirus spike peptide pools or control peptides (ViraFEST assay). Once obtained from cultured CD4+ T cells, the DNA was sequenced using the Oncomine TCR Beta short-read assay. Each CDR3 protein is one row after TCRdb ran MiXCR on the PCR reads. The sample includes about 20,000 distinct CDR3 sequences, under 30% of them seen just once. The source material was cultured CD4+ T cells from blood. These receptors originate from a human donor with COVID-19.

This clonotype came up a few times. This chain joins TRBV24-1 and TRBJ1-4; maybe TRBD1 (6 bases). The CDR3 sequence is 14 residues long. Germline loops: CDR1 KGHDR, CDR2 SFDVKD. The V and J ends lost 6 bases and 8 bases respectively, with 15 bases between them. Here the CDR3 reads CATSQGGVGEKLFF. The CDR3 nucleotides are TGTGCCACCAGTCAAGGGGGAGTCGGGGAAAAACTGTTTTTT.

This clonotype is labeled as medium-sized. The J gene is TRBJ1-2, the V gene TRBV6-1, with 12 bases matching TRBD1. The CDR3 has 18 residues. V dropped 3 bases and J dropped 3; count of bases not matched to a gene: 11. The germline V gene has CDR1 MNHNS and CDR2 SASEGT. The CDR3 bases are TGTGCCAGCAGTGACCGACCCGGGACAGGGGGCGGCGACTATGGCTACACCTTC. Translation: CASSDRPGTGGGDYGYTF.

CDR3 region: CSARRTGGTGELFF. CDR3 in DNA: TGCAGTGCTAGAAGGACAGGGGGGACCGGGGAGCTGTTTTTT. This chain joins TRBV20-1 and TRBJ2-2; 10 nucleotides agree with TRBD1. This CDR3 is built from 14 residues. The germline V gene encodes CDR1 DFQATT and CDR2 SNEGSKA (reference sequence). V dropped 2 bases and J dropped 5; count of bases not matched to a gene: 2.

The chain is built from TRBV6-9 and TRBJ1-5, with TRBD1 matching over 7 bases. This CDR3 contains 15 residues. After removal of 4 bases from V and 3 bases from J, the junction contained 6 bases not matched to a gene. Germline V gene sequence: CDR1 MNHGY, CDR2 SVAAGI. CDR3 residues: CASSCPGQINQPQHF. DNA for the CDR3: TGTGCCAGCAGTTGCCCGGGACAGATCAATCAGCCCCAGCATTTT.

The CDR3 sequence is CASGQAGGADTQYF. CDR3 sequence (DNA): TGTGCCAGCGGACAGGCAGGGGGCGCAGATACGCAGTATTTT. The V call is TRBV7-9, the J call TRBJ2-3; the match to TRBD1 covers 8 bases. The ends lost 8 bases at V and 4 bases at J; junction bases unmatched: 8. Germline CDR1 SEHNR, CDR2 FQNEAQ (reference sequence). This CDR3 comprises 14 residues.

The chain employs TRBV6-5 and TRBJ2-5; the match to TRBD2 covers 8 bases. Per the germline V gene, CDR1 is MNHEY and CDR2 is SVGAGI. The CDR3 is made up of 16 amino acids. The V segment lost 3 bases and the J segment 5 bases; nucleotides outside the gene matches: 11. The CDR3 DNA follows: TGTGCCAGCAGTTATGATCGGAGCGGGGGAGATGAGACCCAGTACTTC. It encodes CASSYDRSGGDETQYF.

V usage is TRBV6-1 and J usage is TRBJ2-1; possible D gene TRBD2, 5 bases. The V gene lost 6 bases and the J gene lost 8 bases, with 26 bases spanning the gap. CDR3 length: 17 amino acids. The germline V gene encodes CDR1 MNHNS and CDR2 SASEGT. CDR3 region: CASRSPLSARARDEQFF. CDR3 bases: TGTGCCAGCAGGTCTCCGCTCTCCGCGAGGGCAAGGGATGAGCAGTTCTTC.

Concerning this clonotype itself: At one end the junction does not follow the germline gene, possibly because of a read error. V usage is TRBV7-3 and J usage is TRBJ2-5, with TRBD2 identical over 7 bases. The CDR3 totals 16 residues. CDR1 and CDR2 (germline): SGHTA, FQGTGA. The CDR3 spells CASSQERTGGWETQYF. The CDR3 nucleotides are TGCGCCAGCAGCCAAGAACGGACCGGGGGGTGGGAGACCCAGTACTTC.

In its sample, this clonotype was seen a few times. This sequence joins TRBV20-1 and TRBJ1-1; D is ambiguous. Looked up from germline, CDR1 is DFQATT and CDR2 is SNEGSKA (reference sequence). Trimming stripped 1 base from V and 1 base from J, with 10 bases between. The length of the CDR3 is 14 residues. CDR3 nucleotides: TGCAGTGCTAGAGTGTCCGCCGGGAACACTGAAGCTTTCTTT. It translates to CSARVSAGNTEAFF.

This clonotype was seen only a few times. This rearrangement joins TRBV6-1 to TRBJ1-4; D is ambiguous. This CDR3 has 14 amino acids. V dropped 7 bases and J dropped 1 base, with 10 bases sitting between them. The V gene's germline CDR1 is MNHNS and CDR2 SASEGT. The CDR3 region has the DNA TGTGCCAGCAACCAATTCTTAACTAATGAAAAACTGTTTTTT. Its translation: CASNQFLTNEKLFF.

CDR3 in amino acids: CASSFSSNFAEDYGYTF. The CDR3 DNA reads TGTGCCAGCAGTTTTTCATCGAACTTTGCGGAGGACTATGGCTACACCTTC. The chain has TRBV27 and TRBJ1-2; no reliable D call. Germline V gene lookup returns CDR1 MNHEY and CDR2 SMNVEV (reference sequence). There are 17 residues in the CDR3. V shed 3 bases and J shed 3 bases, with 20 bases lying between them.

The rearrangement uses TRBV6-1 and TRBJ1-3, with a tentative D call TRBD1 (5 bases). V lost 2 bases to trimming and J lost 2 bases, with 16 bases between them. The CDR3 runs to 17 residues. Germline CDR1 is MNHNS and CDR2 is SASEGT. The CDR3 is CASSEQPLGGTGNTIYF. The CDR3 bases are TGTGCCAGCAGTGAACAGCCGCTGGGGGGGACTGGAAACACCATATATTTT.

The gene calls are TRBV12-3 or TRBV12-4 and TRBJ2-5; D may be TRBD1 or TRBD2 (5 bases each). The V end was cut by 4 bases, the J end by 3 bases, with 15 bases between. The CDR3 has 15 residues. This CDR3 is CASSSGTVAKETQYF. The CDR3 DNA follows: TGTGCCAGCAGTTCCGGGACGGTAGCGAAAGAGACCCAGTACTTC.

This clonotype was seen a few times. The genes are TRBV2 and TRBJ2-5; D possibly corresponds to TRBD1 (6 bases). The CDR3 extends over 11 amino acids. Germline assignment: CDR1 SNHLY and CDR2 FYNNEI. V dropped 4 bases and J dropped 10 bases, with 10 bases sitting between them. The CDR3 coding sequence is TGTGCCAGCAGTGGGACAGTGGGCCAGTACTTC. It yields the protein CASSGTVGQYF. The full variable domain, its missing parts supplied by reference TRBV2 and TRBJ2-5, is EPEVTQTPSHQVTQMGQEVILRCVPISNHLYFYWYRQILGQKVEFLVSFYNNEISEKSEIFDDQFSVERPDGSNFTLKIRSTKLEDSAMYFCASSGTVGQYFGPGTRLLVL.

The V and J genes are TRBV12-3 or TRBV12-4 and TRBJ1-6, with 7 bases identical to TRBD1. With 4 bases clipped from V and 5 bases from J, the junction kept 2 bases outside the gene matches. The CDR3 length is 14 residues. The DNA of the CDR3 is TGTGCCAGCAGTTGGACAGGCGATAATTCACCCCTCCACTTT. It translates to CASSWTGDNSPLHF.

This clonotype came up a few times. The rearrangement joins TRBV2 to TRBJ2-1; 11 bases match TRBD2. Per germline, CDR1 SNHLY and CDR2 FYNNEI. Trimming at V came to 5 bases and at J to 9 bases, leaving 9 bases not matched to a gene. This CDR3 is built from 15 residues. The CDR3 sequence is CASSSTSGGAGEQFF. DNA of the CDR3: TGTGCCAGCAGTTCAACTAGCGGGGGAGCGGGTGAGCAGTTCTTC.

This clonotype is labeled as medium-sized. V and J are TRBV30 and TRBJ1-6; D is undetermined. This CDR3 contains 12 residues. Germline CDR1 and CDR2: GTSNPN and SVGIG (reference sequence). The V end lost 2 bases, the J end lost 10 bases, and 9 bases lay between the germline ends. Here the CDR3 DNA reads TGTGCCTGGAGTATAGGAGGCTCACCCCTCCACTTT. Protein product: CAWSIGGSPLHF.

The chain recombines TRBV4-1 with TRBJ2-3, with 9 bases lining up with TRBD2. Germline V CDR1 and CDR2: MGHRA, YSYEKL. V dropped 0 bases and J dropped 0; count of bases not matched to a gene: 4. This CDR3 contains 17 residues. DNA for the CDR3: TGCGCCAGCAGCCAAGATCTCGCGGGGGGGAGCACAGATACGCAGTATTTT. Amino acid sequence: CASSQDLAGGSTDTQYF.

CDR3 amino acids: CASSDGFTDTQYF. Written as DNA, the CDR3 is TGTGCCAGCAGTGATGGGTTCACAGATACGCAGTATTTT. The chain joins TRBV6-1 to TRBJ2-3; D is undetermined. The ends were cut back, 3 bases at V and 2 bases at J, with 6 bases in the middle. The germline gives CDR1 MNHNS, CDR2 SASEGT. This CDR3 comprises 13 residues.

By frequency in the sample, this clonotype is medium-sized (0.01 to 0.1%). The chain recombines TRBV20-1 with TRBJ1-5; D ambiguous. The CDR3 has 14 amino acids. CDR1 is DFQATT and CDR2 is SNEGSKA in the germline V gene (reference sequence). V lost 3 bases to trimming and J lost 6 bases, with 15 bases between them. The CDR3 sequence: CSARPSLEGQPQHF. The CDR3 bases are TGCAGTGCTAGGCCCTCGCTTGAGGGTCAGCCCCAGCATTTT.

This clonotype was counted a few times. The rearrangement uses TRBV6-4 and TRBJ2-1; TRBD1 aligns across 7 bases. CDR3 size: 15 residues. J lost 8 bases, V lost 3 bases, and 10 bases had no gene match. The germline CDR1 and CDR2 sequences are MRHNA and SNTAGT. CDR3 DNA sequence: TGTGCCAGCAGTGATGAGGCAGGGGGTATGGATGAGCAGTTCTTC. Translating gives CASSDEAGGMDEQFF.

This clonotype is judged medium-sized. The V and J genes are TRBV27 and TRBJ2-5; TRBD1 is a possible D gene (6 bases). This CDR3 contains 14 residues. V lost 3 bases and J 2 bases, leaving 10 bases between the germline ends. CDR1 MNHEY and CDR2 SMNVEV come from the germline V gene (reference sequence). The DNA for the CDR3 is TGTGCCAGCAGTTTTCTCGGGACACAAGAGACCCAGTACTTC. This gives the protein CASSFLGTQETQYF.

The CDR3 DNA reads as TGTGCCAGCAGTGAAGCGCCAATGGGACAGGGGGATTCGAACTATGGCTACACCTTC. Protein product: CASSEAPMGQGDSNYGYTF. The chain is built from TRBV2 and TRBJ1-2, with 11 bases that match TRBD1. The CDR3 covers 19 residues. J gave up 2 bases and V 0 bases, and 11 bases lay outside the gene matches. Germline assignment: CDR1 SNHLY and CDR2 FYNNEI. The variable domain in full, with the rest retrieved from reference TRBV2 and TRBJ1-2, is EPEVTQTPSHQVTQMGQEVILRCVPISNHLYFYWYRQILGQKVEFLVSFYNNEISEKSEIFDDQFSVERPDGSNFTLKIRSTKLEDSAMYFCASSEAPMGQGDSNYGYTFGSGTRLTVV.

This clonotype was seen a handful of times. The rearrangement uses TRBV11-2 and TRBJ1-2; D is unresolved. Per the germline V gene, CDR1 is SGHAT and CDR2 is FQNNGV. With 5 bases removed from V and 3 bases from J, the gap between germline ends came to 7 bases. The CDR3 extends over 12 amino acids. Here the CDR3 reads CASSIGHYGYTF. The DNA for the CDR3 is TGTGCCAGCAGCATAGGACACTATGGCTACACCTTC.

This rearrangement joins TRBV9 to TRBJ2-2; no definite D call. Looked up from germline, CDR1 is SGDLS and CDR2 is YYNGEE. The CDR3 sequence is 15 residues long. V lost 4 bases to trimming and J lost 1 base, with 11 bases between them. DNA of the CDR3: TGTGCCAGCAGCACCACAAAGCTGAACACCGGGGAGCTGTTTTTT. Its protein is CASSTTKLNTGELFF.

This clonotype was seen more than once but under ten times. The gene calls are TRBV7-9 and TRBJ2-1; TRBD2 matches 7 bases. Trimming removed 5 bases from V and 12 bases from J; junction bases left unmatched: 10. The CDR3 loop spans 13 amino acids. Germline V CDR1 and CDR2: SEHNR, FQNEAQ (reference sequence). CDR3 loop: CASSPNVGGSQFF. As DNA, the CDR3 is TGTGCCAGCAGCCCCAATGTGGGGGGGTCGCAGTTCTTC.

The chain employs TRBV5-4 and TRBJ1-2; 8 positions agree with TRBD1. Germline CDR1 is SGHNT and CDR2 is YYREEE (reference sequence). The CDR3 length is 14 residues. V lost 7 bases, J lost 6 bases, and 11 bases stayed unmatched. The CDR3 protein is CASGQGQIANGYTF. The CDR3 bases are TGTGCCAGCGGACAGGGTCAGATAGCGAATGGCTACACCTTC.